Below, 18 T cell receptor beta chains from the same sample are listed, as sequenced in a study of patients and donors after allogeneic stem cell transplantation. Each CDR3 protein is one row after TCRdb ran MiXCR on the RT-PCR reads. The sample has 800,000 to 1,000,000 distinct CDR3 sequences; roughly 17% are singletons. Sequenced input: blood, either unsorted or a sorted T cell fraction (not recorded which). The receptors come from a human donor who was either an allogeneic HSCT recipient or a stem cell or donor lymphocyte infusion donor (not recorded which). It is not recorded whose cells these are; they may come from a transplant donor.

This clonotype was counted only a few times. This chain connects TRBV27 to TRBJ2-7, with D maybe TRBD2 (5 bases). Germline loops: CDR1 MNHEY, CDR2 SMNVEV (reference sequence). The CDR3 consists of 15 residues. The ends were cut back, 2 bases at V and 6 bases at J, with 17 bases in the middle. As DNA, the CDR3 is TGTGCCAGCAGTTTAAGTCAGGTCCGGGGAAGCGAGCAGTACTTC. Amino acids: CASSLSQVRGSEQYF.

This clonotype appeared once. This chain joins TRBV7-2 and TRBJ2-3; TRBD2 agrees at 9 bases. This CDR3 has 18 amino acids. V shed 0 bases and J 2 bases; nucleotides not matched to a gene: 9. Germline loops: CDR1 SGHTA, CDR2 FQGNSA. As DNA, the CDR3 is TGTGCCAGCAGCTTAGCGCTGGTTAGCGGGGGTATCACAGATACGCAGTATTTT. Its protein product is CASSLALVSGGITDTQYF.

The chain recombines TRBV10-3 with TRBJ1-2, with 9 positions matching TRBD1. The ends lost 10 bases at V and 3 bases at J; junction bases unmatched: 6. The CDR3 runs 13 residues. Germline-derived CDR1 and CDR2 are ENHRY and SYGVKD. Here the CDR3 DNA reads TGTGCCACAGGTGGACAGGGGCACTATGGCTACACCTTC. Its protein is CATGGQGHYGYTF.

This clonotype was picked up many times. The chain recombines TRBV29-1 with TRBJ2-1, with D possibly TRBD1 on 5 matching bases. The germline V and J ends were trimmed by 4 bases and 5 bases, with 9 bases remaining between them. CDR1 and CDR2 (germline): SQVTM, ANQGSEA. The CDR3 runs 12 residues. This CDR3 is CSVARVNNEQFF. The CDR3 bases are TGCAGCGTTGCCAGGGTCAACAATGAGCAGTTCTTC.

The rearrangement uses TRBV7-2 and TRBJ1-4; the D gene is possibly TRBD1 (6 bases). The germline V and J ends were trimmed by 0 bases and 11 bases, with 7 bases remaining between them. This CDR3 has 12 residues. CDR1 and CDR2 (germline): SGHTA, FQGNSA. CDR3 sequence (DNA): TGTGCCAGCAGCTTAGCCCAGGGGAAACTGTTTTTT. Protein product: CASSLAQGKLFF.

This clonotype was counted a few times. V usage is TRBV20-1 and J usage is TRBJ2-1; D possibly uses TRBD1 or TRBD2 (5 bases each). CDR1 DFQATT and CDR2 SNEGSKA come from the germline V gene (reference sequence). The CDR3 has 12 residues. Trimming left V 4 bases short and J 10 bases short, with 14 bases between. CDR3 loop: CSAKGPPTEQFF. The CDR3 DNA follows: TGCAGTGCTAAGGGACCCCCGACAGAGCAGTTCTTC.

Remarks on this clonotype: The junction differs from germline at one of its ends, possibly a read error. DNA for the CDR3: TGTGCCAGCCACTCCCGGAAAGGGCAGGACTATGGCCACACCTTC. It specifies CASHSRKGQDYGHTF. The chain has TRBV28 and TRBJ1-2, with D unclear. Germline CDR1 and CDR2: MDHEN and SYDVKM. The CDR3 is 15 residues long.

In this sample, this clonotype turned up a few times. V is TRBV3-1 and J is TRBJ2-1, with D perhaps given as TRBD1 or TRBD2 (6 bases each). The V gene lost 0 bases and the J gene lost 8 bases, with 17 bases spanning the gap. CDR3 length: 16 amino acids. Germline V CDR1 and CDR2: LGHDT, YNNKEL (reference sequence). The CDR3 DNA is TGTGCCAGCAGCCAAGATTGGAGGGCTCCAGGGGATGAGCAGTTCTTC. Translated, it gives CASSQDWRAPGDEQFF.

Only a few counts were recorded for this clonotype. The chain uses TRBV24-1 and TRBJ1-2; D remains unclear. This CDR3 has 11 amino acids. Trimming left V 6 bases short and J 4 bases short, with 5 bases between. From germline, CDR1 is KGHDR and CDR2 SFDVKD. Here the CDR3 reads CATSQSYGYTF. The CDR3 nucleotides are TGTGCCACCAGTCAGTCCTATGGCTACACCTTC.

This clonotype was counted only a few times. This rearrangement joins TRBV29-1 to TRBJ1-2; no clear D. Trimming took off 6 bases at V and 8 bases at J, with 13 bases between the two ends. The CDR3 is 11 amino acids. Germline CDR1 reads SQVTM; CDR2 reads ANQGSEA. For the CDR3, the DNA is TGCAGCGTGTCCGGGCCCAAAGGCTACACCTTC. Its translation is CSVSGPKGYTF.

This clonotype was counted ten times or more. The chain combines TRBV15 with TRBJ1-5; 9 nucleotides agree with TRBD1. The CDR3 is 15 residues long. The germline V gene has CDR1 LNHNV and CDR2 YYDKDF (reference sequence). With V trimmed by 5 bases and J by 3 bases, 5 bases remained unmatched. The CDR3 spells CATSSRDRDNQPQHF. The CDR3 DNA follows: TGTGCCACCAGCTCCAGGGACAGGGACAATCAGCCCCAGCATTTT. The full variable domain, completed using reference TRBV15 and TRBJ1-5, is DAMVIQNPRYQVTQFGKPVTLSCSQTLNHNVMYWYQQKSSQAPKLLFHYYDKDFNNEADTPDNFQSRRPNTSFCFLDIRSPGLGDTAMYLCATSSRDRDNQPQHFGDGTRLSIL.

Points on this clonotype: One end of the junction does not line up with germline, which may come from a read error. As DNA, the CDR3 is TGTGCCAGCCCCCACCCAGAGGGGTTC. Translated, it gives CASPHPEGF. The chain joins TRBV6-5 to TRBJ2-1; D may be TRBD1 or TRBD2 (5 bases each). The CDR3 extends over 9 amino acids. CDR1 MNHEY and CDR2 SVGAGI come from the germline V gene.

This clonotype was observed a single time. The V and J genes are TRBV11-1 and TRBJ1-3; no reliable D call. CDR3 length: 18 residues. V was shortened by 8 bases and J by 0 bases, with 23 bases between the two germline ends. Germline values: CDR1 SGHAT, CDR2 FQDESV (reference sequence). CDR3 in DNA: TGTGCCAGCTGGAGGAATGGCTTTATGGGGAGCTCTGGAAACACCATATATTTT. It yields the protein CASWRNGFMGSSGNTIYF.

This sequence joins TRBV11-1 and TRBJ2-3; D is perhaps TRBD1 or TRBD2 (5 bases each). Per germline, CDR1 SGHAT and CDR2 FQDESV (reference sequence). The CDR3 length is 16 residues. Trimming removed 4 bases at V and 1 base at J, with 15 bases between. The CDR3 DNA is TGTGCCAGCAGCTCACGGGACGTAAGACGCACAGATACGCAGTATTTT. It translates to CASSSRDVRRTDTQYF.

This clonotype was seen only a few times. The chain is built from TRBV5-5 and TRBJ1-4; TRBD1 might be the D (5 bases). The germline V gene has CDR1 SGHKS and CDR2 YYEKEE (reference sequence). CDR3 length: 13 residues. The V gene lost 0 bases and the J gene lost 14 bases, with 14 bases spanning the gap. The CDR3 spells CASSLAQGYLLFF. DNA of the CDR3: TGTGCCAGCAGCTTGGCCCAGGGTTATCTCCTGTTTTTT.

This clonotype was recorded a few times. The CDR3, as DNA: TGTGCCAGCAGCGTTATTCCGGGACTAGTAACAGATACGCAGTATTTT. This codes for CASSVIPGLVTDTQYF. The chain links TRBV9 to TRBJ2-3; 8 nucleotides line up with TRBD2. The V gene's germline CDR1 is SGDLS and CDR2 YYNGEE. Trimming took 2 bases from V and 3 from J; bases not matched to a gene: 8. This CDR3 is built from 16 residues.

The chain employs TRBV4-1 and TRBJ1-2; 10 bases line up with TRBD1. Germline V gene data show CDR1 as MGHRA and CDR2 as YSYEKL. V lost 4 bases, J lost 4 bases, and 6 bases stayed unmatched. The CDR3 loop spans 15 amino acids. The CDR3 nucleotides read TGCGCCAGCAGCCTACGACAGGGGGCCTTCTATGGCTACACCTTC. This gives the protein CASSLRQGAFYGYTF.

This clonotype was seen ten or more times. The CDR3 sequence is CASSLRGRINEKLFF. DNA for the CDR3: TGTGCCAGCAGCTTGCGGGGCAGGATTAATGAAAAACTGTTTTTT. The rearrangement links TRBV7-2 to TRBJ1-4; TRBD1 is a possible D gene (5 bases). Trimming took off 3 bases at V and 4 bases at J, with 12 bases between the two ends. Germline CDR1 reads SGHTA; CDR2 reads FQGNSA. The CDR3 loop spans 15 amino acids.